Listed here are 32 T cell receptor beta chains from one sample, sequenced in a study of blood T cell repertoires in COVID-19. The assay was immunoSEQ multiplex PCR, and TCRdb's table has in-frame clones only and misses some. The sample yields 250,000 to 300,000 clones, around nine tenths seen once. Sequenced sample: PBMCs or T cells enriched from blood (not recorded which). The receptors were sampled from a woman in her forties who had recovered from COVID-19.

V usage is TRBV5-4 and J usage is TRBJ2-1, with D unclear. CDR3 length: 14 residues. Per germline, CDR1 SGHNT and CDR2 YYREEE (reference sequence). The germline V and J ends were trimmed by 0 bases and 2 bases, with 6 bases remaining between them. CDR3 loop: CASSLDSTYNEQFF. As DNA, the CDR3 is TGTGCCAGCAGCTTGGACTCAACCTACAATGAGCAGTTCTTC.

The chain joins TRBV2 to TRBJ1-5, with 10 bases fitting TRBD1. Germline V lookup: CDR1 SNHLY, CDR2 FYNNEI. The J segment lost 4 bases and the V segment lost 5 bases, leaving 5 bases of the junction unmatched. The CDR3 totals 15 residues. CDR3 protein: CASSRPGQGNQPQHF. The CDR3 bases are TGTGCCAGCAGTCGACCGGGACAGGGGAATCAGCCCCAGCATTTT.

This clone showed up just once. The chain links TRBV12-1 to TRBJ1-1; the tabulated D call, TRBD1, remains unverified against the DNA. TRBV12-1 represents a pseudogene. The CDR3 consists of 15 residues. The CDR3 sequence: CASSPLTGVNTEAFF. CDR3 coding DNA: TGTGCCAGCAGCCCGTTGACAGGCGTAAACACTGAAGCTTTCTTT.

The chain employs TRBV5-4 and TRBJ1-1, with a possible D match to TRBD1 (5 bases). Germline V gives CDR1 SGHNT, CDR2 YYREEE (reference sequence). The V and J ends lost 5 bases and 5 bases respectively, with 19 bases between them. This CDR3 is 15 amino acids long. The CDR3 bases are TGTGCCAGCAGTGAACAGGCTTGGGGTGGGACTGAAGCTTTCTTT. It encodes CASSEQAWGGTEAFF.

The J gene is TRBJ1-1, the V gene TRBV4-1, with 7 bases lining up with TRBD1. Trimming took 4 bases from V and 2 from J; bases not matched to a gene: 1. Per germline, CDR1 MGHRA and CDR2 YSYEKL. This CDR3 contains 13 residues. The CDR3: CASSRQGNTEAFF. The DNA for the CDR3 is TGCGCCAGCAGCCGACAGGGCAACACTGAAGCTTTCTTT.

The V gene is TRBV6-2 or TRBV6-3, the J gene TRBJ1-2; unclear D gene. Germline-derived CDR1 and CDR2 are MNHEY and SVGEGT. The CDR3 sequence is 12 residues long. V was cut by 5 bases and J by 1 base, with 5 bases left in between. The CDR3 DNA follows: TGTGCCAGCAGTAATAGTAACTATGGCTACACCTTC. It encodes CASSNSNYGYTF.

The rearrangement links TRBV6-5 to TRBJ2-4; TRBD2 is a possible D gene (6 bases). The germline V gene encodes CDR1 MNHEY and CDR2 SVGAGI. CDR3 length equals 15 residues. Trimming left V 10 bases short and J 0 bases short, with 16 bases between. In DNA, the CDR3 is TGTGCCACGTCGGGGGAAAATCAAGCCAAAAACATTCAGTACTTC. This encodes CATSGENQAKNIQYF.

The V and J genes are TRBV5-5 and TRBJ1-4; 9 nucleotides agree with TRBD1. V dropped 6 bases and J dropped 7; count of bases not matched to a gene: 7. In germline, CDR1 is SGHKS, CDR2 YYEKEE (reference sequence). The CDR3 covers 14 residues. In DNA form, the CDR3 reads TGTGCCAGCACCTGGGACAGGGCGGGTGAAAAACTGTTTTTT. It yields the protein CASTWDRAGEKLFF.

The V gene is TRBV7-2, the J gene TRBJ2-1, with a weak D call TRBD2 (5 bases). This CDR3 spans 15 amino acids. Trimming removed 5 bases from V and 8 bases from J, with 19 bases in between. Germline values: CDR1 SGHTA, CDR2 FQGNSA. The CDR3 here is CASSPKAGIYHEQFF. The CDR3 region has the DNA TGTGCCAGCAGCCCGAAAGCCGGGATTTATCATGAGCAGTTCTTC.

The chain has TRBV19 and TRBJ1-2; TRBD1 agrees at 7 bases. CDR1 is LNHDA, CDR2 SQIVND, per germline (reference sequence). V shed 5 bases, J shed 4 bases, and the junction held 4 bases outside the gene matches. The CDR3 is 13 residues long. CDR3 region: CASSEQGTYGYTF. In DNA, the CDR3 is TGTGCCAGTAGTGAACAGGGGACCTATGGCTACACCTTC.

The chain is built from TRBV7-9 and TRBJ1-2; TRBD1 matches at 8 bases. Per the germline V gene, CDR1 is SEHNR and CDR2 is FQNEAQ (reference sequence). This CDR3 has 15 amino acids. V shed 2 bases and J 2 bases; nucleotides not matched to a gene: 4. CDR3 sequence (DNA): TGTGCCAGCAGCTTAACGACAGGGGAGAACTATGGCTACACCTTC. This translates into CASSLTTGENYGYTF.

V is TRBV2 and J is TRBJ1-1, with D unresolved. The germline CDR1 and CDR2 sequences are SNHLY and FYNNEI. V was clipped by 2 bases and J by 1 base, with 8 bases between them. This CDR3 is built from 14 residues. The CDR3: CASSESAANTEAFF. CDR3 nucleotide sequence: TGTGCCAGCAGTGAATCCGCGGCGAACACTGAAGCTTTCTTT. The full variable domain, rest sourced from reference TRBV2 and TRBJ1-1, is EPEVTQTPSHQVTQMGQEVILRCVPISNHLYFYWYRQILGQKVEFLVSFYNNEISEKSEIFDDQFSVERPDGSNFTLKIRSTKLEDSAMYFCASSESAANTEAFFGQGTRLTVV.

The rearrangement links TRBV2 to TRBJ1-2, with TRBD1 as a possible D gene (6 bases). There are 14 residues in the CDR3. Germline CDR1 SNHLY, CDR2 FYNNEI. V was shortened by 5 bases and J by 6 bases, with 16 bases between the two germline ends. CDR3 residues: CASSRDNLGNGYTF. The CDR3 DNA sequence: TGTGCCAGCAGTCGGGACAACTTAGGGAATGGCTACACCTTC.

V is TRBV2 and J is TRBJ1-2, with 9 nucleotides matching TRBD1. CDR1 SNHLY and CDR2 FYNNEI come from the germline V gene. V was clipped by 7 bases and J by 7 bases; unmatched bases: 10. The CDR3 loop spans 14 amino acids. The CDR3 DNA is TGTGCCAGCACCATGACAGGGGGTGCTCTTGGCTACACCTTC. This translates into CASTMTGGALGYTF.

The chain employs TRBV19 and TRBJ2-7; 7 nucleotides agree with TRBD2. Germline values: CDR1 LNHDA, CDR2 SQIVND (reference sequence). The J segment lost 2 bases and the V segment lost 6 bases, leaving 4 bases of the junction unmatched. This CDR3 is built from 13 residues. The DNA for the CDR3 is TGTGCCAGTAGCCAGCGGGACCCCTACGAGCAGTACTTC. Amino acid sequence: CASSQRDPYEQYF.

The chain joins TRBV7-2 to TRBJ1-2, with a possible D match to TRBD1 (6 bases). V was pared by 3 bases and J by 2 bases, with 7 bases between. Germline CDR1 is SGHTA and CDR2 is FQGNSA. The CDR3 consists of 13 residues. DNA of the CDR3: TGTGCCAGCAGCTTCGACAGGAACTATGGCTACACCTTC. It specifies CASSFDRNYGYTF.

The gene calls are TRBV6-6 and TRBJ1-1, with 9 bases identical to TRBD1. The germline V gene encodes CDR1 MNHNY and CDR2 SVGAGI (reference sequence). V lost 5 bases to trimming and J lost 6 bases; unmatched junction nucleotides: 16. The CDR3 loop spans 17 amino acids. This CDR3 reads CASSPTPPGQGSPEAFF. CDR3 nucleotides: TGTGCCAGCAGTCCCACCCCCCCGGGACAGGGAAGTCCTGAAGCTTTCTTT.

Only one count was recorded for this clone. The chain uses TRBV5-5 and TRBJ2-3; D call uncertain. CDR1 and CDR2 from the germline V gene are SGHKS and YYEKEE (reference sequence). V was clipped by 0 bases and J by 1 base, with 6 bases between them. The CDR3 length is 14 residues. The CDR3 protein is CASSLEHRTDTQYF. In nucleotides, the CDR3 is TGTGCCAGCAGCTTGGAGCACCGCACAGATACGCAGTATTTT. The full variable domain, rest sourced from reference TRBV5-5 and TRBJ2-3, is DAGVTQSPTHLIKTRGQQVTLRCSPISGHKSVSWYQQVLGQGPQFIFQYYEKEERGRGNFPDRFSARQFPNYSSELNVNALLLGDSALYLCASSLEHRTDTQYFGPGTRLTVL.

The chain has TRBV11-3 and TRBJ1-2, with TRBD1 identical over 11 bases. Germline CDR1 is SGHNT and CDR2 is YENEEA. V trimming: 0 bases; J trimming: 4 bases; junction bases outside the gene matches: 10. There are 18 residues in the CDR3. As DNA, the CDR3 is TGTGCCAGCAGCTTAGAGGACAGGGGGCCGCTGACCAGCTATGGCTACACCTTC. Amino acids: CASSLEDRGPLTSYGYTF.

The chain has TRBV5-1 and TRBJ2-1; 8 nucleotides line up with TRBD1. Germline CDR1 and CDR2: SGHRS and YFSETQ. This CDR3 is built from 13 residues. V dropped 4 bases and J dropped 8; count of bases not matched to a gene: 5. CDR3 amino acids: CASSEDRGHEQFF. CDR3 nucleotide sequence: TGCGCCAGCAGCGAAGACAGGGGCCATGAGCAGTTCTTC.

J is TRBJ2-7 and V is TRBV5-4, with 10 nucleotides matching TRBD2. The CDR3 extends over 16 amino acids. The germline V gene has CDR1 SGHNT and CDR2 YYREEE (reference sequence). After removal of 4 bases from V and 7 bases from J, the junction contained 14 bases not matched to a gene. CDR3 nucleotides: TGTGCCAGCAGCCCTGGTATAGCGGGAGGCCCTCGGGAGCAGTACTTC. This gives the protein CASSPGIAGGPREQYF.

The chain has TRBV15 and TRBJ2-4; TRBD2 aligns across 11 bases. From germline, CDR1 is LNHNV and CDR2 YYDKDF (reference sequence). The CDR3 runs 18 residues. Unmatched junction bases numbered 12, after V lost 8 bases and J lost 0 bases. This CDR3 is CATSRGSGGASAKNIQYF. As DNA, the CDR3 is TGTGCCACCTCAAGGGGTAGCGGGGGGGCCTCAGCCAAAAACATTCAGTACTTC.

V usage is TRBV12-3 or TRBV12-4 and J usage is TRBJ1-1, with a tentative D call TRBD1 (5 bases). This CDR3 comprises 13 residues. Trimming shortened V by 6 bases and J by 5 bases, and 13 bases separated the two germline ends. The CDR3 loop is CASRSGVETEAFF. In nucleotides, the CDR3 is TGTGCCAGCAGGTCGGGGGTAGAGACTGAAGCTTTCTTT.

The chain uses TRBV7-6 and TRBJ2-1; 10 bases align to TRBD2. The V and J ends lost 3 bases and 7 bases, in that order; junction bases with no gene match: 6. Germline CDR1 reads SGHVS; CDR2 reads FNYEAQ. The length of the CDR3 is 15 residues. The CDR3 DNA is TGTGCCAGCAGCTTGCTAGCGGGGGCCAGTAATGAGCAGTTCTTC. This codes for CASSLLAGASNEQFF. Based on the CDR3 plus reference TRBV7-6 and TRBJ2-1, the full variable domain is GAGVSQSPRYKVTKRGQDVALRCDPISGHVSLYWYRQALGQGPEFLTYFNYEAQQDKSGLPNDRFSAERPEGSISTLTIQRTEQRDSAMYRCASSLLAGASNEQFFGPGTRLTVL.

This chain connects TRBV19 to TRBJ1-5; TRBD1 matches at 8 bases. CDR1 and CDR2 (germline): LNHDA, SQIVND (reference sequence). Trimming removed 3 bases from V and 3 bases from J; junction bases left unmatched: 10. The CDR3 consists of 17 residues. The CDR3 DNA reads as TGTGCCAGTAGTATCCCCCCAGGACAGGGTCCCAATCAGCCCCAGCATTTT. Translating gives CASSIPPGQGPNQPQHF.

Written as DNA, the CDR3 is TGCGCCAGCAGCTTGAGCGGGGGCTCCTACGAGCAGTACTTC. This encodes CASSLSGGSYEQYF. The chain couples TRBV5-1 to TRBJ2-7; 8 bases match TRBD2. This CDR3 is 14 amino acids long. From germline, CDR1 is SGHRS and CDR2 YFSETQ. V trimming: 1 base; J trimming: 0 bases; junction bases outside the gene matches: 0. Filled out from reference TRBV5-1 and TRBJ2-7, the complete variable domain reads KAGVTQTPRYLIKTRGQQVTLSCSPISGHRSVSWYQQTPGQGLQFLFEYFSETQRNKGNFPGRFSGRQFSNSRSEMNVSTLELGDSALYLCASSLSGGSYEQYFGPGTRLTVT.

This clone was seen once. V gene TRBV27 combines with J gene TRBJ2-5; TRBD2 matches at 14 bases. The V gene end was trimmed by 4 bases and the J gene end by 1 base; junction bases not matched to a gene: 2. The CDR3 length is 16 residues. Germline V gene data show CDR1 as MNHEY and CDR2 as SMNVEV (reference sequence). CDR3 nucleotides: TGTGCCAGCAGTTACGGACTAGCGGGGGGCCAAGAGACCCAGTACTTC. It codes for CASSYGLAGGQETQYF.

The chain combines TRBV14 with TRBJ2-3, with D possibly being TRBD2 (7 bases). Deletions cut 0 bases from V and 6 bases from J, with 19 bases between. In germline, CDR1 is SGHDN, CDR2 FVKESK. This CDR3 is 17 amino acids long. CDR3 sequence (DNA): TGTGCCAGCAGCCAAGATGTACAGGGACTATTCAGCGATACGCAGTATTTT. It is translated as CASSQDVQGLFSDTQYF. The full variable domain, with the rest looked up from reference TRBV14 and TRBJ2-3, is EAGVTQFPSHSVIEKGQTVTLRCDPISGHDNLYWYRRVMGKEIKFLLHFVKESKQDESGMPNNRFLAERTGGTYSTLKVQPAELEDSGVYFCASSQDVQGLFSDTQYFGPGTRLTVL.

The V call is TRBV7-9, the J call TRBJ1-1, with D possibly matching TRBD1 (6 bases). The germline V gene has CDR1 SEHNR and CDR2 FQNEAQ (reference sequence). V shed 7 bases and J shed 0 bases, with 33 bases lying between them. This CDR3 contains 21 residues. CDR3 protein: CASTKTTSFGRGPPLNTEAFF. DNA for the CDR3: TGTGCCAGCACCAAAACCACCTCCTTTGGCAGGGGCCCGCCATTGAACACTGAAGCTTTCTTT.

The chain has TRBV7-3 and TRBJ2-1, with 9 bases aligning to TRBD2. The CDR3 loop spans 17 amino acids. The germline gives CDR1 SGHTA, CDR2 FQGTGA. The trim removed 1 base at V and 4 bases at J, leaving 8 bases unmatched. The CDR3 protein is CASSLKGGAGGYNEQFF. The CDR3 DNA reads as TGTGCCAGCAGCTTAAAGGGGGGAGCGGGAGGTTACAATGAGCAGTTCTTC.

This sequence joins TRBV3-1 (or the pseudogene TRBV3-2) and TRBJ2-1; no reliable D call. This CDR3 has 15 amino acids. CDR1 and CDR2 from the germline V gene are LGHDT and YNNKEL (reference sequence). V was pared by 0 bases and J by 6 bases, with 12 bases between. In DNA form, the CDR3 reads TGTGCCAGCAGCCAAGAACTTATTAAGCCCAATGAGCAGTTCTTC. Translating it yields CASSQELIKPNEQFF.

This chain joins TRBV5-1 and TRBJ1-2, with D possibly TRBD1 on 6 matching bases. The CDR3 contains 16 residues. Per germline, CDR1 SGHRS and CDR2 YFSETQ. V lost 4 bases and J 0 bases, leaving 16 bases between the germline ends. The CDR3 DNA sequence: TGCGCCAGCAGCCCGCAAGGACAGCCGTCTAACTATGGCTACACCTTC. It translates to CASSPQGQPSNYGYTF.